Below, one TCR beta chain is given with its context. Its antigen is undetermined. The data were taken from a study of cytomegalovirus exposure and HLA in healthy donors. General observations from the study: There were a few CMV-associated chains whose specificity for CMV antigens was confirmed in vitro. Both high specificity and high sensitivity reportedly marked the classifier's diagnosis of cytomegalovirus status.

V lost 1 base and J 5 bases, leaving 14 bases between the germline ends. The germline CDR1 and CDR2 sequences are MGHRA and YSYEKL. There are 15 residues in the CDR3. TCRdb's copy holds only in-frame clones and misses some; the assay was immunoSEQ multiplex PCR. The table shows 50,000 to 65,000 clones, with 85% to 95% occurring only once. The donors were part of the validation cohort, which consisted of under 150 subjects and was separate from the first cohort of under 750 subjects. The chain carries TRBV4-1 and TRBJ1-2; possible D gene TRBD1, 5 bases. Input material: PBMCs. The sequence was obtained from a woman aged 18-29 years in good health and CMV-seropositive. CDR3 coding DNA: TGCGCCAGCAGCCAAGTTGGGGGGGAACCTTATGGCTACACCTTC. This translates into CASSQVGGEPYGYTF.